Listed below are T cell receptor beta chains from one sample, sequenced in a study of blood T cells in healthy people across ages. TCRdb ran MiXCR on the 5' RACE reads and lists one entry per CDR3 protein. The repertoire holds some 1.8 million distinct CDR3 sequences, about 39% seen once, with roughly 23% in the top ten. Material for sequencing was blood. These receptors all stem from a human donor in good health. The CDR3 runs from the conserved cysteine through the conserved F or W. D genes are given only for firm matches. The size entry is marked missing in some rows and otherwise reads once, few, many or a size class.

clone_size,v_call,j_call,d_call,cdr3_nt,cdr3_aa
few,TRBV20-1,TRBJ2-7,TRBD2,TGCAGTGCTAGAGATGGGGGGGGCTCCTACGAGCAGTACTTC,CSARDGGGSYEQYF
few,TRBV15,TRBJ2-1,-,TGTGCCACCAGCAGAGGAAGACAGGCCTTTTACAATGAGCAGTTCTTC,CATSRGRQAFYNEQFF
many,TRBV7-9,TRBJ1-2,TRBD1,TGTGCCAGCAGCTTCGGGACAGGCTATGGCTACACCTTC,CASSFGTGYGYTF
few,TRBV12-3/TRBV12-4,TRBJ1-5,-,TGTGCCAGCAGTTTAGGGTTGACAGTGAATCAGCCCCAGCATTTT,CASSLGLTVNQPQHF
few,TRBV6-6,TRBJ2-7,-,TGTGCCAGCAGCCCCTTGTGGGGGACCCCCTACGAGCAGTACTTC,CASSPLWGTPYEQYF
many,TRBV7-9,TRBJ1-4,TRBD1,TGTGCCAGCATCCTCCTTGGACAGGGCAGTAATGAAAAACTGTTTTTT,CASILLGQGSNEKLFF
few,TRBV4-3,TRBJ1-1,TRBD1,TGCGCCAGCAGGGTGGGGACAGTCAACACTGAAGCTTTCTTT,CASRVGTVNTEAFF
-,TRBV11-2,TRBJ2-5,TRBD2,TGTGCCAGCAGCCCTCGACTAGCGGGGGCCCTTAACCGAGAGACCCAGTACTTC,CASSPRLAGALNRETQYF
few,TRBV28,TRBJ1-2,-,TGTGCCAGCAGGGCCTCTGGGAGTGGCTACACCTTC,CASRASGSGYTF
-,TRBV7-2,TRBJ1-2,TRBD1,TGTGCCAGCAGCTTATATGGAACAGGGGGCTACTATGGCTACACCTTC,CASSLYGTGGYYGYTF